The sequence of this T cell receptor beta chain was determined in a study of shared clonotypes between healthy human individuals. Sequenced by immunoSEQ multiplex PCR; TCRdb stores in-frame clones only, minus some. The data contain more than 2 million clones, about 94% of them singletons. Splitting of CD4+ cells produced CD45RA+ naive and CD45RA-negative memory subsets. In regard to this clone: What it binds is not known.

The study, taken as a whole, reports: Sorted-subset sequencing, rarefaction showed, was incomplete despite large depth.

Material for sequencing was naive CD4+ T cells sorted from blood. Subset meaning: CD45RA+ positively selected. The receptor was derived from a man between 18 and 35 years old in good health.

The CDR3, as DNA: TGTGCCAGCAGCTTCATGGTTCTAGCGGGAGTGATGGGGAATGAGCAGTTCTTC. This gives the protein CASSFMVLAGVMGNEQFF. J is TRBJ2-1 and V is TRBV5-4; 10 nucleotides match TRBD2. Trimming cost V 2 bases and J 7 bases; bases outside gene matches: 15. The V gene's germline CDR1 is SGHNT and CDR2 YYREEE (reference sequence). There are 18 residues in the CDR3. Full variable domain (missing parts from reference TRBV5-4 and TRBJ2-1): ETGVTQSPTHLIKTRGQQVTLRCSSQSGHNTVSWYQQALGQGPQFIFQYYREEENGRGNFPPRFSGLQFPNYSSELNVNALELDDSALYLCASSFMVLAGVMGNEQFFGPGTRLTVL.